This T cell receptor beta chain appears in the sequencing data of a study of response to subunit inactivated influenza vaccine. The CDR3 contains 16 residues. V trimming: 0 bases; J trimming: 6 bases; junction bases outside the gene matches: 6. The germline gives CDR1 SGHRS, CDR2 YFSETQ. As for this clonotype: Antigen: not known.

Overall study results and limits: Few additional T cells are recruited per seasonal influenza vaccination, authors suggested.

TCRdb processed the RT-PCR reads anew with MiXCR; each CDR3 protein has one entry. This sample carries 450,000 to 550,000 distinct CDR3 sequences, roughly 23% of them seen once, and the ten largest clones take 1.5% to 2%. This receptor was taken from a middle-aged man who received an inactivated influenza vaccine. The sample was CD4+ T cells sorted from PBMCs, taken about 5 days after vaccination. This chain links TRBV5-1 with TRBJ2-1; 10 positions match TRBD1. CDR3 DNA sequence: TGCGCCAGCAGCTTGGGGACAGGGGGATCGTCCAATGAGCAGTTCTTC. Translating gives CASSLGTGGSSNEQFF.